Sequencing of this TCR beta chain was carried out in a study of blood T cell repertoires in COVID-19. Study background: The study drew acute and convalescent COVID-19 samples from the United States, Italy and Spain.

CDR3 length: 14 amino acids. With 7 bases clipped from V and 4 bases from J, the junction kept 7 bases outside the gene matches. Per germline, CDR1 SGHRS and CDR2 YFSETQ. Clones were read by immunoSEQ multiplex PCR, and TCRdb kept only the in-frame ones, dropping some. Here the sample spans approximately 150,000 clones, approximately 82% being singletons. Cohort 3 recovery required two negative PCRs, clearance, or symptom resolution. This chain links TRBV5-1 with TRBJ2-2; 7 nucleotides align to TRBD1. The sample taken for sequencing was PBMCs or T cells enriched from blood (not recorded which). This clonotype was obtained from a man between 45 and 60 years old who had recovered from COVID-19. CDR3 amino acids: CASHKGGLTGELFF. CDR3 in DNA: TGCGCCAGCCACAAAGGGGGCCTCACCGGGGAGCTGTTTTTT.